This T cell receptor beta chain was sequenced during a study of cytomegalovirus exposure and HLA in healthy donors. Study-wide points: One later analysis, an examination of the approximately 130 validation repertoires, found that first-cohort TCR clusters tended to co-occur in them. Reports credit the classifier with highly specific, highly sensitive diagnosis of cytomegalovirus status. CMV antigen specificity was confirmed in vitro for a few CMV-associated chains. TCR sequences were mostly rare, though some public TCRs occurred in many donors.

Here immunoSEQ multiplex PCR was the method, and the copy in TCRdb shows in-frame clones only, minus some. The sample contains 150,000 to 200,000 clones, about nine tenths of which appear only once. About this clone itself: The antigen is unknown.

This TCR derives from a man in his late teens or twenties in good health and CMV-seropositive. Source material: PBMCs.

The CDR3 region is CASSGQGGYEQYF. The CDR3 DNA is TGTGCCAGTAGTGGACAGGGGGGCTACGAGCAGTACTTC. The V and J genes are TRBV19 and TRBJ2-7, with 10 bases lining up with TRBD1. The CDR3 runs 13 residues. Unmatched junction bases numbered 1, after V lost 5 bases and J lost 3 bases. From germline, CDR1 is LNHDA and CDR2 SQIVND (reference sequence).